This is a list of T cell receptor beta chains from one sample in a study of human T cells and chemical hapten exposure. TCRdb reanalysed the RACE reads using MiXCR and keeps one entry per CDR3 protein. Among about 380,000 distinct CDR3 sequences, roughly 5.3% were seen once, and the ten largest hold approximately 2.8%. The source was whole blood, collected in connection with sensitization to the hapten diphenylcyclopropenone (DPC). These TCRs come from a woman in her forties or fifties with alopecia areata. Some clones in this sample may be carry-over from other donors' samples. The CDR3 runs from the conserved cysteine through the conserved F or W. D genes are given only for firm matches. Rows give clone size only sometimes, using once, few, many, or a class for an expanded clone.

J	V	D	length	size	DNA	CDR3
TRBJ1-2	TRBV6-2/TRBV6-3	NA	14	few	TGTGCCAGCAGTTACTCGACAGTCCCTTTGGGCTACACCTTC	CASSYSTVPLGYTF
TRBJ2-1	TRBV28	NA	12	many	TGTGCCAGCAGACCCCGCCCGAATGAGCAGTTCTTC	CASRPRPNEQFF
TRBJ1-1	TRBV18	NA	14	once	TGTGCCAGCTCACTATCGGGGGAGAACGGACAAGCTTTCTTT	CASSLSGENGQAFF
TRBJ2-3	TRBV3-1	NA	14	many	TGTGCCAGCAGCCAAGGGGGGGCTGGGGATACGCAGTATTTT	CASSQGGAGDTQYF
TRBJ2-3	TRBV6-5	NA	14	many	TGTGCCACCGGCGGAGCAGGGCCCACAGATACGCAGTATTTT	CATGGAGPTDTQYF
TRBJ1-2	TRBV6-6	NA	15	many	TGTGCCAGCAGTTTAGACAGGAACGCTAACTATGGCTACACCTTC	CASSLDRNANYGYTF
TRBJ2-1	TRBV20-1	TRBD2	17	NA	TGCAGTGCTCCGGGACTAGCGGGAGGGCCTAGATACAATGAGCAGTTCTTC	CSAPGLAGGPRYNEQFF
TRBJ1-5	TRBV20-1	NA	16	many	TGCAGTGCTAGAGGATACGGGCAGGGGTTAAGTCAGCCCCAGCATTTT	CSARGYGQGLSQPQHF
TRBJ2-3	TRBV12-3/TRBV12-4	TRBD1	14	many	TGTGCCAGCAGCCCGACAGGGGGTGGAGATACGCAGTATTTT	CASSPTGGGDTQYF
TRBJ2-3	TRBV27	NA	15	few	TGTGCCACAAGCAAGGGGGACTACACCACAGATACGCAGTATTTT	CATSKGDYTTDTQYF
TRBJ2-1	TRBV7-6	NA	19	few	TGTGCCAGCAGCTTAAGCCCGCGAACGGACCTTCCACCTAACAATGAGCAGTTCTTC	CASSLSPRTDLPPNNEQFF
TRBJ2-3	TRBV9	TRBD2	16	many	TGTGCCAGCAGCGCATCCTCTAGCGGTCCCACAGATACGCAGTATTTT	CASSASSSGPTDTQYF
TRBJ2-7	TRBV20-1	TRBD2	15	many	TGCAGTGCTAGGAGGCCAACGGGAGGAAGGAGCGAGCAGTACTTC	CSARRPTGGRSEQYF
TRBJ2-2	TRBV4-2	TRBD2	18	many	TGTGCCAGCAGCCAAGAAATACTAGCGGGGGGGAACACCGGGGAGCTGTTTTTT	CASSQEILAGGNTGELFF
TRBJ2-7	TRBV18	NA	12	many	TGTGCCAGCTCCCTGGGTAGGGACGAGCAGTACTTC	CASSLGRDEQYF
TRBJ2-7	TRBV29-1	NA	12	many	TGCAGCGTTGAGTATGGAGTGGGCGAGCAGTACTTC	CSVEYGVGEQYF
TRBJ1-1	TRBV29-1	NA	12	many	TGCAGCGGAGTATTCGGCTATAAGGGGGCTTTCTTT	CSGVFGYKGAFF
TRBJ2-7	TRBV20-1	NA	13	NA	TGCAGTGCTAGAGCACCCATGTCCTACGAGCAGTACTTC	CSARAPMSYEQYF
TRBJ1-2	TRBV6-2/TRBV6-3	NA	14	NA	TGTGCCAGCAGGAGGATGGCGGGATCCTATGGCTACACCTTC	CASRRMAGSYGYTF
TRBJ2-2	TRBV5-5	NA	14	many	TGTGCCACTCGGGCCGGGTCGAACACCGGGGAGCTGTTTTTT	CATRAGSNTGELFF
TRBJ1-3	TRBV5-1	TRBD1	13	few	TGCGCTAGCGGACAGGGCTCCGGAAACACCATATATTTT	CASGQGSGNTIYF
TRBJ1-1	TRBV11-2	NA	15	NA	TGTGCCAGCAGCCCCCAGACAGAAATGAACACTGAAGCTTTCTTT	CASSPQTEMNTEAFF
TRBJ2-7	TRBV13	TRBD1	15	NA	TGTGCCAGCAGCCCCTGGGGACAGGGGGGATACGAGCAGTACTTC	CASSPWGQGGYEQYF
TRBJ2-5	TRBV7-7	TRBD2	18	many	TGTGCCAGCAGTCGATCCGGGACTAGCGGGGGGCCGACGGGGACCCAGTACTTC	CASSRSGTSGGPTGTQYF
TRBJ1-4	TRBV5-1	TRBD1	15	NA	TGCGCCAGCACTGGACAGGGGGAAACCCCTGGAAAGTTGGTTTTT	CASTGQGETPGKLVF
TRBJ2-1	TRBV20-1	NA	13	many	TGCAGTGCCAGACCAGGGGCGCGGAATGAGCAGTTCTTC	CSARPGARNEQFF
TRBJ2-4	TRBV20-1	NA	15	many	TGCAGTGCTAGAGATAAGGCTATCCGCCGGGGCATTCAGTACTTC	CSARDKAIRRGIQYF
TRBJ2-2	TRBV7-7	NA	14	many	TGTGCCAGCAGCTCCTCCCCGAGCGCCGGGGAGCTGTTTTTT	CASSSSPSAGELFF
TRBJ2-2	TRBV10-2	NA	14	few	TGCGCCAGCAGTGCAGGTCGTCCCCCGGCGGAGCTGTTTTTT	CASSAGRPPAELFF
TRBJ2-7	TRBV6-1	TRBD1	14	many	TGTGCCAGCAGGGGACAGGGAGGGCCTTCCGAGCAGTACTTC	CASRGQGGPSEQYF
TRBJ2-3	TRBV2	NA	14	NA	TGTGCCAGCAGAAGGGGGATTAGCACAGATACGCAGTATTTT	CASRRGISTDTQYF
TRBJ2-3	TRBV28	NA	17	many	TGTGCCAGCAGTTCCGTTGGAACGGGAGTACTGGCAGATACGCAGTATTTT	CASSSVGTGVLADTQYF
TRBJ2-3	TRBV7-2	NA	15	many	TGTGCCAGCAGCCCCGGAGGGTTATACACAGATACGCAGTATTTT	CASSPGGLYTDTQYF
TRBJ2-1	TRBV29-1	TRBD1	15	NA	TGCAGCGTTGAAGTTGGGGACAGGGGATGGGGTGAGCAGTTCTTC	CSVEVGDRGWGEQFF
TRBJ2-1	TRBV29-1	NA	13	many	TGCAGCGTTGAAGAACCAGTCTACAATGAGCAGTTCTTC	CSVEEPVYNEQFF
TRBJ2-1	TRBV29-1	TRBD2	14	many	TGCAGCGCCGGGCGGGAGGGATTCTACAATGAGCAGTTCTTC	CSAGREGFYNEQFF
TRBJ1-4	TRBV20-1	TRBD1	14	NA	TGCAGTGCTTCTAACAGGGGGCTAAATGAAAAACTGTTTTTT	CSASNRGLNEKLFF